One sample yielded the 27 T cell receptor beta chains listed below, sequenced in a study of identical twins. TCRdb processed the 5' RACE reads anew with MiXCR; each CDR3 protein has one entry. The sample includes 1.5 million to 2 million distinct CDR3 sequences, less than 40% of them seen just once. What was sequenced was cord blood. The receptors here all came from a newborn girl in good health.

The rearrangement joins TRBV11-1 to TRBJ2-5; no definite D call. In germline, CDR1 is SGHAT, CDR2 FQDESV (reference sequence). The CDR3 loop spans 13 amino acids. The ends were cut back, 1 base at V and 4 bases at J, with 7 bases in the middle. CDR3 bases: TGTGCCAGCAGCTTAGAAAAGGTAGAGACCCAGTACTTC. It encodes CASSLEKVETQYF.

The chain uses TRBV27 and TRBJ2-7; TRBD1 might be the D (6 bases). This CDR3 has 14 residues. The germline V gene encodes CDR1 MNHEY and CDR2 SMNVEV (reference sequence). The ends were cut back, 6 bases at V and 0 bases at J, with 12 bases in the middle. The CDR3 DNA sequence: TGTGCCAGCAGGATCACAGGGAGCTCCTACGAGCAGTACTTC. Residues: CASRITGSSYEQYF.

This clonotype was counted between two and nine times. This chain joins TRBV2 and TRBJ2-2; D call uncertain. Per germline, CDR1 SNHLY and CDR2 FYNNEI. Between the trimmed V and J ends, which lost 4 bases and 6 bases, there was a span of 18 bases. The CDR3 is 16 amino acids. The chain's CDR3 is CASSVSGGMVAGELFF. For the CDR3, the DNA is TGTGCCAGCAGTGTTTCGGGTGGGATGGTAGCCGGGGAGCTGTTTTTT.

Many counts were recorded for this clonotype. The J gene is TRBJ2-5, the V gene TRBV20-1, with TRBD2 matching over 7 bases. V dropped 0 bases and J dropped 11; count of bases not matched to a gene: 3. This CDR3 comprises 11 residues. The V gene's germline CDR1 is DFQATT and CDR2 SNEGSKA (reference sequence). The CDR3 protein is CSAREGREQYF. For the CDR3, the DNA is TGCAGTGCTAGAGAAGGGCGGGAGCAGTACTTC.

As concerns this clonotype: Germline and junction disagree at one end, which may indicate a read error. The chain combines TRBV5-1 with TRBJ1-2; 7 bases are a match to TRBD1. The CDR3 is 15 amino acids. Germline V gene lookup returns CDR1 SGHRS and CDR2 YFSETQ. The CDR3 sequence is CASSLATGASYGDTF. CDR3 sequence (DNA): TGCGCCAGCAGCTTGGCTACAGGGGCATCCTATGGCGACACCTTC.

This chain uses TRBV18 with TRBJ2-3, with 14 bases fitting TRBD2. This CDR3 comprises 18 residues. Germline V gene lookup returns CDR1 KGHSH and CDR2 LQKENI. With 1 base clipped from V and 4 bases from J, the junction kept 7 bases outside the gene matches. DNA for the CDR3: TGTGCCAGCTCACCACTTTCGACTAGCGGGAGGGCCCCAGATACGCAGTATTTT. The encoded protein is CASSPLSTSGRAPDTQYF.

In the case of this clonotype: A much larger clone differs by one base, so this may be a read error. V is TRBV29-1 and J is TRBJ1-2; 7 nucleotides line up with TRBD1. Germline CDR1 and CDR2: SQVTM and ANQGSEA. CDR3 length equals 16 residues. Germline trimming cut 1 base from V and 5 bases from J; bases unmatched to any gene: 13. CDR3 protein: CSVEVYRQGKGYGYTF. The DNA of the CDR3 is TGCAGCGTTGAAGTCTACAGACAGGGCAAGGGGTATGGCTACACCTTC. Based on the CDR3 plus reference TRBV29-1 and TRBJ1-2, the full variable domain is SAVISQKPSRDICQRGTSLTIQCQVDSQVTMMFWYRQQPGQSLTLIATANQGSEATYESGFVIDKFPISRPNLTFSTLTVSNMSPEDSSIYLCSVEVYRQGKGYGYTFGSGTRLTVV.

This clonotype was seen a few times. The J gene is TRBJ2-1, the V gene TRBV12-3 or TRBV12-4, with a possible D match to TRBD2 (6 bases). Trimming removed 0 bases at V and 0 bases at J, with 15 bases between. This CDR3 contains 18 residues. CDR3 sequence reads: CASSLAPSERSSYNEQFF. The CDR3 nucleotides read TGTGCCAGCAGTTTAGCCCCTAGCGAAAGGAGCTCCTACAATGAGCAGTTCTTC.

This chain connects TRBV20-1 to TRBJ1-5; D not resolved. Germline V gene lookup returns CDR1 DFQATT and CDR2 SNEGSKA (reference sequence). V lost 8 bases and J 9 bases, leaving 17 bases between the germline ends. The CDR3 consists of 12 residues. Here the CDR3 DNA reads TGCAGTCCCTCCCCATCGGTGGGGCCCCAGCATTTT. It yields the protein CSPSPSVGPQHF.

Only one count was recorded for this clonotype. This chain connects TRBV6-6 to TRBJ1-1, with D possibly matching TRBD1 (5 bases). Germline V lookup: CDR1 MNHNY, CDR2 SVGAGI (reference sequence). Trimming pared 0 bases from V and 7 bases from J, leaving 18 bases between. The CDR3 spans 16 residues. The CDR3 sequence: CASSYSLAGREGEAFF. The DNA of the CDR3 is TGTGCCAGCAGTTACTCGCTCGCAGGGCGGGAGGGTGAAGCTTTCTTT.

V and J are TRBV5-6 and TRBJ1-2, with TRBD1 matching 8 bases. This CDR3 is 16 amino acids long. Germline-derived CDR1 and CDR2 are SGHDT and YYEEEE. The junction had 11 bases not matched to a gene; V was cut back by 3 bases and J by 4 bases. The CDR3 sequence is CASSYALLGQGYGYTF. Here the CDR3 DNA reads TGTGCCAGCAGCTACGCGTTATTAGGACAGGGCTATGGCTACACCTTC.

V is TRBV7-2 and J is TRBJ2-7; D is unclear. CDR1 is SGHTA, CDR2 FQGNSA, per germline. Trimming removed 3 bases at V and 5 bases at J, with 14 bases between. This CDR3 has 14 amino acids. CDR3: CASSFLTIPNEQYF. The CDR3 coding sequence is TGTGCCAGCAGCTTCCTGACCATCCCAAACGAGCAGTACTTC.

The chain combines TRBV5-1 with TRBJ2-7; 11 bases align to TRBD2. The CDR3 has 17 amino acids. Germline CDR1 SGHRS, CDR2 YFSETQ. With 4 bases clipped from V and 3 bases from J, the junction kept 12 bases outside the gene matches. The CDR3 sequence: CASSDSRTSGFYYEQYF. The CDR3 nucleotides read TGCGCCAGCAGCGATTCCCGGACTAGCGGGTTCTACTACGAGCAGTACTTC.

The CDR3 DNA sequence: TGTGCCAGCAGTTTACCCACTAGCAGTGAAGAGACCCAGTACTTC. Amino acids: CASSLPTSSEETQYF. The chain carries TRBV28 and TRBJ2-5; a weak D match, TRBD2 (6 bases). The CDR3 is 15 amino acids. The germline V gene encodes CDR1 MDHEN and CDR2 SYDVKM. Deletions cut 2 bases from V and 3 bases from J, with 13 bases between.

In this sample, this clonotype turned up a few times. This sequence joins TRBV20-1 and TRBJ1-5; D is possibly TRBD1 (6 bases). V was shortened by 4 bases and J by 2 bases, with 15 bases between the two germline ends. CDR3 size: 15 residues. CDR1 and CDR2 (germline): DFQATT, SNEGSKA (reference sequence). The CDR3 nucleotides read TGCAGTGCTAAGGCAGGGGCGAGGGGCAATCAGCCCCAGCATTTT. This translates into CSAKAGARGNQPQHF.

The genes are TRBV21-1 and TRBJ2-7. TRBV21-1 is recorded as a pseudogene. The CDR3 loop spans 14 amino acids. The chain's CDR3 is CASSSRRTPYEQYF. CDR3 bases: TGTGCCAGCAGCAGTAGAAGGACTCCCTACGAGCAGTACTTC.

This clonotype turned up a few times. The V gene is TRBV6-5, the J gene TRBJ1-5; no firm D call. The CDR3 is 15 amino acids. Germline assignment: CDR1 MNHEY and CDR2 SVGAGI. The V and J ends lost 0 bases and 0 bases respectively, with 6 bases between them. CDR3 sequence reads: CASSYSGRSNQPQHF. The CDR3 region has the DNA TGTGCCAGCAGTTACTCAGGGCGTAGCAATCAGCCCCAGCATTTT.

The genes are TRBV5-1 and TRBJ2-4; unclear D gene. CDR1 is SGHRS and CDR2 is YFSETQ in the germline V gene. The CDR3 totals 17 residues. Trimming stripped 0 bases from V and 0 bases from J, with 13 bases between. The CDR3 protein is CASSLDKSRVAKNIQYF. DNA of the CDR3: TGCGCCAGCAGCTTGGACAAGTCCAGAGTAGCCAAAAACATTCAGTACTTC. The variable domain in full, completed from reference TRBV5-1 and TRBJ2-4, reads KAGVTQTPRYLIKTRGQQVTLSCSPISGHRSVSWYQQTPGQGLQFLFEYFSETQRNKGNFPGRFSGRQFSNSRSEMNVSTLELGDSALYLCASSLDKSRVAKNIQYFGAGTRLSVL.

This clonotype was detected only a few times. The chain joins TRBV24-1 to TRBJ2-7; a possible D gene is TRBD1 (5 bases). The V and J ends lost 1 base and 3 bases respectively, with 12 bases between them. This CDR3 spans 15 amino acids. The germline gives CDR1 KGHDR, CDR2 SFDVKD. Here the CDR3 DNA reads TGTGCCACCAGTGATTTTTTCGGGCAGGGCTACGAGCAGTACTTC. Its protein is CATSDFFGQGYEQYF.

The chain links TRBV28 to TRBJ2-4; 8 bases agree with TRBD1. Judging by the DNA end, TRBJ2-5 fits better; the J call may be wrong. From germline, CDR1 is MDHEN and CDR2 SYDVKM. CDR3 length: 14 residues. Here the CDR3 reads CASRGQGARETQYF. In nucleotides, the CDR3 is TGTGCCAGCAGGGGTCAGGGGGCTAGGGAGACCCAGTACTTC.

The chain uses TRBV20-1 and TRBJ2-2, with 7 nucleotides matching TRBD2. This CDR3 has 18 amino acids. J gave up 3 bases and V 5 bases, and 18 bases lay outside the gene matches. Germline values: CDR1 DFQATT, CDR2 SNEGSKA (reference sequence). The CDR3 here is CSALPPRGGREDTGELFF. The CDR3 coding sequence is TGCAGTGCTTTGCCCCCCCGTGGCGGGAGAGAGGACACCGGGGAGCTGTTTTTT.

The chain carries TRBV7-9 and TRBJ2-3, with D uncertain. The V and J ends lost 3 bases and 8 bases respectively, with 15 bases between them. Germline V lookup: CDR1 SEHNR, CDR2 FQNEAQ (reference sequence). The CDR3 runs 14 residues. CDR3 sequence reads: CASSFLLDTLTQYF. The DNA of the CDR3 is TGTGCCAGCAGCTTTCTGCTAGATACCCTTACGCAGTATTTT.

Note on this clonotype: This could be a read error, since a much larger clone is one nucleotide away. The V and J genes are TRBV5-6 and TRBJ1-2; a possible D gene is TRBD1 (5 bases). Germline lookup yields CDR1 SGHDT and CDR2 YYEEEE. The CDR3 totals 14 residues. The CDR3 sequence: CVSSFYRSNYGYTF. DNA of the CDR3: TGTGTCAGCAGCTTCTACAGGTCCAACTATGGCTACACCTTC.

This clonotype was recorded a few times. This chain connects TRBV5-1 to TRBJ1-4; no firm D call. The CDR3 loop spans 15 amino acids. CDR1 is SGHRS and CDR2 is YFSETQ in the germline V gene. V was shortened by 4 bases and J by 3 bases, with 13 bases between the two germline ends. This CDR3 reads CASSLVGYSNEKLFF. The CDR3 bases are TGCGCCAGCAGCCTGGTGGGATATTCTAATGAAAAACTGTTTTTT.

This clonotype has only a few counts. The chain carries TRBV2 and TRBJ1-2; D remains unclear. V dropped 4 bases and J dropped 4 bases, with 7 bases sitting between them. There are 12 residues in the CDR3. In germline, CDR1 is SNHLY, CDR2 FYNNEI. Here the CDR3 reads CASSVIRYGYTF. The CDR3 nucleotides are TGTGCCAGCAGTGTTATTCGCTATGGCTACACCTTC.

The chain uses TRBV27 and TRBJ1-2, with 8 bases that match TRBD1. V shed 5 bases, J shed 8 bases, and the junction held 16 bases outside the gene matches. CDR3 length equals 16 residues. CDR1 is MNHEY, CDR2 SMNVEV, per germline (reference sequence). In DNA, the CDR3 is TGTGCCAGCAGTCCAGGACAGGGATCCCCTCCATACGGCTACACCTTC. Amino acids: CASSPGQGSPPYGYTF.

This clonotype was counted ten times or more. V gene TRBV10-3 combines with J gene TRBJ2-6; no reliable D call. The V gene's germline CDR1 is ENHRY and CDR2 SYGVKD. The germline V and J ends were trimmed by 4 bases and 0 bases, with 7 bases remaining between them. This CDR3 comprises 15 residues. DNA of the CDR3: TGTGCCATCAGTGGAAGTTCCTCTGGGGCCAACGTCCTGACTTTC. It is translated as CAISGSSSGANVLTF.